The present T cell receptor beta chain was sequenced within a study of blood T cell repertoires in COVID-19. Study overall: Sample material is recorded as cDNA or gDNA derived from T cells, B-cell-depleted T cells, or PBMCs.

Per the original methods: Nucleated cell counts were estimated from reference gene primer amplification. Repertoires were generated with immunoSEQ multiplex PCR, while TCRdb's copy carries only in-frame clones and drops some. The V and J calls and clone size are taken from that table; D and trimming were inferred from the DNA. Of about 64,000 clones listed, 80% to 85% were seen once; the top ten hold roughly 13%. The receptor's source is a human donor in a cohort sampled during active COVID-19. Input material: peripheral blood.

The CDR3 protein is CASSWTGGRGNEQFF. The DNA for the CDR3 is TGCGCCAGCAGCTGGACAGGGGGCAGGGGCAATGAGCAGTTCTTC. J is TRBJ2-1 and V is TRBV5-1; 11 bases agree with TRBD1. The trim removed 3 bases at V and 6 bases at J, leaving 5 bases unmatched. Germline loops: CDR1 SGHRS, CDR2 YFSETQ. The CDR3 runs to 15 residues.